The 2 T cell receptor beta chains in this list originate from one sample, sequenced in a study of long-term antiretroviral therapy in people with HIV. Assay version v3.0 of immunoSEQ was used, and it was run at survey level. TCRdb's copy holds only in-frame clones and misses some; the assay was immunoSEQ multiplex PCR. The sample includes 30,000 to 50,000 clones, approximately 86% of them seen just once. The sample here was unsorted PBMCs, taken just before starting antiretroviral therapy. The receptor set was obtained from a woman aged 18-30 years with HIV.

This clone has just a few counts. This chain connects TRBV28 to TRBJ1-2; tentative D call: TRBD1 (6 bases). Germline V gene lookup returns CDR1 MDHEN and CDR2 SYDVKM. Trimming cost V 8 bases and J 0 bases, with 10 bases left between them. The CDR3 is 13 residues long. The CDR3 DNA follows: TGTGCCAGCGAACGGACAGCTAACTATGGCTACACCTTC. Protein product: CASERTANYGYTF.

The J gene is TRBJ1-5, the V gene TRBV7-8; TRBD1 is a possible D gene (5 bases). This CDR3 comprises 17 residues. Trimming cost V 0 bases and J 3 bases, with 15 bases left between them. Germline values: CDR1 SGHVS, CDR2 FQNEAQ. The CDR3 here is CASSLAGAGKINQPQHF. DNA of the CDR3: TGTGCCAGCAGCTTAGCAGGGGCCGGTAAGATCAATCAGCCCCAGCATTTT.